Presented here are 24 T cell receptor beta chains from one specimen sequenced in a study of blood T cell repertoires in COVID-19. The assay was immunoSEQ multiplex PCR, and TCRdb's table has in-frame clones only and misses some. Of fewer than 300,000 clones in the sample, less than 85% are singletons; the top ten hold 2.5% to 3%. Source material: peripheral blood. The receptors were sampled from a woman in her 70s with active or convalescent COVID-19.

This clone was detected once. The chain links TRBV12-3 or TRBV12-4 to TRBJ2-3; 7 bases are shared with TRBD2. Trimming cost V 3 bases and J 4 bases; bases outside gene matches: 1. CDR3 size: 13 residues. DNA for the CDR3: TGTGCCAGCAGTTTCCGGGGGGCAGATACGCAGTATTTT. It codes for CASSFRGADTQYF.

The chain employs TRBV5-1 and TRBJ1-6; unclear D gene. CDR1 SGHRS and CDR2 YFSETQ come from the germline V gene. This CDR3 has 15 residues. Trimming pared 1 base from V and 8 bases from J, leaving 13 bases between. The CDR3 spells CASSLTGPGDSPLHF. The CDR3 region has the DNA TGCGCCAGCAGCTTGACGGGTCCCGGGGATTCACCCCTCCACTTT.

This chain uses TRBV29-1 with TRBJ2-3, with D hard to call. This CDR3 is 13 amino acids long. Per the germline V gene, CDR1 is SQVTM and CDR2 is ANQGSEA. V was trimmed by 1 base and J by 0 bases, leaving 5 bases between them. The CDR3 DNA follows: TGCAGCGTTGAAGCGGTTAGCACAGATACGCAGTATTTT. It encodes CSVEAVSTDTQYF.

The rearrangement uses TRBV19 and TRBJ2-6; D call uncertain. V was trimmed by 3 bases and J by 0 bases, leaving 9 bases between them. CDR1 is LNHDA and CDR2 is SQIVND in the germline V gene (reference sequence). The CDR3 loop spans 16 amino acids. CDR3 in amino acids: CASSIELSSGANVLTF. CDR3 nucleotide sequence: TGTGCCAGTAGTATTGAGTTAAGCTCTGGGGCCAACGTCCTGACTTTC.

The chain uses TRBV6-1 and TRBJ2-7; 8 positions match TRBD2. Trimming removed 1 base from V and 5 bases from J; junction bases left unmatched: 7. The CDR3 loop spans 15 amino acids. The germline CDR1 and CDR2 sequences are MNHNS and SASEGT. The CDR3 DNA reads TGTGCCAGCAGTGAAGTCAAGGCGGGGGGCGACGAGCAGTACTTC. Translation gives CASSEVKAGGDEQYF.

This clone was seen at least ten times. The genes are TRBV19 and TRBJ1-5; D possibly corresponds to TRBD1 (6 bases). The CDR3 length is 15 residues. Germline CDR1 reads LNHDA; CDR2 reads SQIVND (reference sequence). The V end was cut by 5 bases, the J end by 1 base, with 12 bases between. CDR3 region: CASSPYGQSNQPQHF. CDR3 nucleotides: TGTGCCAGTAGTCCCTATGGACAGAGCAATCAGCCCCAGCATTTT.

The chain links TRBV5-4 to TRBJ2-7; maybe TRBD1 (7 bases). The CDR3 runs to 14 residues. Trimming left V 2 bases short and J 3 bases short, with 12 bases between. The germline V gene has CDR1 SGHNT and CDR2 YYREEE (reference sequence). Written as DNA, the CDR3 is TGTGCCAGCAGCTTCGGCAGGGGGGACTACGAGCAGTACTTC. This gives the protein CASSFGRGDYEQYF.

Here the CDR3 DNA reads TGTGCCAGCACCGAGCGGGGACTAGCGGGAGACAATGAGCAGTTCTTC. The encoded protein is CASTERGLAGDNEQFF. The chain recombines TRBV27 with TRBJ2-1, with 14 nucleotides matching TRBD2. The CDR3 extends over 16 amino acids. CDR1 is MNHEY, CDR2 SMNVEV, per germline (reference sequence). V trimming: 7 bases; J trimming: 5 bases; junction bases outside the gene matches: 7.

The CDR3 bases are TGTGCCAGCAGTTACAAGCAGGGTAGCAATCAGCCCCAGCATTTT. This translates into CASSYKQGSNQPQHF. The gene calls are TRBV6-5 and TRBJ1-5; D is perhaps TRBD1 (5 bases). V was pared by 2 bases and J by 0 bases, with 8 bases between. CDR1 is MNHEY and CDR2 is SVGAGI in the germline V gene. CDR3 length equals 15 residues.

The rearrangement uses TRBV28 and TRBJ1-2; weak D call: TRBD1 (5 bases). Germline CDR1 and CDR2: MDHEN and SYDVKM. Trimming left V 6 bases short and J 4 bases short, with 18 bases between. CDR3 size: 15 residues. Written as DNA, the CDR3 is TGTGCCAGCAGGGAGAGGACCGGGGGGATCTATGGCTACACCTTC. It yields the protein CASRERTGGIYGYTF.

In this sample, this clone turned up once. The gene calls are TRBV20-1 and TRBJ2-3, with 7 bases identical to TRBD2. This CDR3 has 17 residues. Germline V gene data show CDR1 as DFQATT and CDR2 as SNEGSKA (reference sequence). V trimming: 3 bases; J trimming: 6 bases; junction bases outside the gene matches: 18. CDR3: CSASGRLLAGDHDTQYF. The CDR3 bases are TGCAGTGCTAGTGGGCGCCTTTTGGCGGGAGATCATGATACGCAGTATTTT.

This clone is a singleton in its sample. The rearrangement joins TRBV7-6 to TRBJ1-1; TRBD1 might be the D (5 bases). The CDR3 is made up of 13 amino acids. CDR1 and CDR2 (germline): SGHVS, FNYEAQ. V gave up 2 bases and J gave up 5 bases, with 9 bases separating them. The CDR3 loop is CASSLQGGTEAFF. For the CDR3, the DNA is TGTGCCAGCAGCTTACAGGGTGGGACTGAAGCTTTCTTT.

The CDR3 here is CATSDPTPTSAGANVLTF. CDR3 coding DNA: TGTGCCACCAGTGATCCCACCCCGACTAGCGCTGGGGCCAACGTCCTGACTTTC. The chain uses TRBV24-1 and TRBJ2-6; 8 nucleotides line up with TRBD2. Germline CDR1 KGHDR, CDR2 SFDVKD. The CDR3 is made up of 18 amino acids. V gave up 3 bases and J gave up 2 bases; unmatched junction bases: 8.

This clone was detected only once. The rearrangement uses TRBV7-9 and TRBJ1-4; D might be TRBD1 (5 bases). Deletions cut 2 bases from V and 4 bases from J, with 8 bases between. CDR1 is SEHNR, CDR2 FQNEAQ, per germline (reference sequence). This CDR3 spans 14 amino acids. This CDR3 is CASSLSQGNEKLFF. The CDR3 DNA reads TGTGCCAGCAGCTTATCGCAGGGTAATGAAAAACTGTTTTTT. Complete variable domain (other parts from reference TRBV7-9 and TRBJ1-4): DTGVSQNPRHKITKRGQNVTFRCDPISEHNRLYWYRQTLGQGPEFLTYFQNEAQLEKSRLLSDRFSAERPKGSFSTLEIQRTEQGDSAMYLCASSLSQGNEKLFFGSGTQLSVL.

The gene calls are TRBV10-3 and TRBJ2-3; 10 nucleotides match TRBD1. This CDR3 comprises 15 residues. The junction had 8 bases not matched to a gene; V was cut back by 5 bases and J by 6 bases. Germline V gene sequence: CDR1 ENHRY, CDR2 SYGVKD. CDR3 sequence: CAISLRDRGLDTQYF. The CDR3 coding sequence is TGTGCCATCAGTCTCCGGGACAGGGGTTTGGATACGCAGTATTTT.

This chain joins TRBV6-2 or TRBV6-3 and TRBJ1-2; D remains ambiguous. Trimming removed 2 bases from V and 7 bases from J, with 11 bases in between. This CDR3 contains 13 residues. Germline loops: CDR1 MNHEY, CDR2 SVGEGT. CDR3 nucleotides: TGTGCCAGCAGTTACCCGGTGGCGGGTGGCTACACCTTC. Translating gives CASSYPVAGGYTF.

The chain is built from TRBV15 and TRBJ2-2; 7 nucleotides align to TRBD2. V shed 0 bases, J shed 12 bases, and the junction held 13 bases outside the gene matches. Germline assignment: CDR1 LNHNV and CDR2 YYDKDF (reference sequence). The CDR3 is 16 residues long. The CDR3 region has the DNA TGTGCCACCAGCAGAGATGGTGGGGACTACCGGATGAAGCTGTTTTTT. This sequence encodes CATSRDGGDYRMKLFF.

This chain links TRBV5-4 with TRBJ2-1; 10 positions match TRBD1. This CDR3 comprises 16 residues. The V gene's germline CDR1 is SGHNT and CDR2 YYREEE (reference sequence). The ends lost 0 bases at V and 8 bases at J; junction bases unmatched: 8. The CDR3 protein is CASSLVGTGAEHEQFF. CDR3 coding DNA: TGTGCCAGCAGCTTGGTAGGGACAGGGGCGGAACATGAGCAGTTCTTC. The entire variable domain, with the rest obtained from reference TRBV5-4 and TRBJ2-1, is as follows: ETGVTQSPTHLIKTRGQQVTLRCSSQSGHNTVSWYQQALGQGPQFIFQYYREEENGRGNFPPRFSGLQFPNYSSELNVNALELDDSALYLCASSLVGTGAEHEQFFGPGTRLTVL.

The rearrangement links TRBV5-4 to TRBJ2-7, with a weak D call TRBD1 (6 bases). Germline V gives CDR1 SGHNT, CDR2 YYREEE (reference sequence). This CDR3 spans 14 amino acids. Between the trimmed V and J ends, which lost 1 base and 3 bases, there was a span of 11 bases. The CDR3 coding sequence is TGTGCCAGCAGCTTGTTCCTAGGGGGCTACGAGCAGTACTTC. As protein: CASSLFLGGYEQYF.

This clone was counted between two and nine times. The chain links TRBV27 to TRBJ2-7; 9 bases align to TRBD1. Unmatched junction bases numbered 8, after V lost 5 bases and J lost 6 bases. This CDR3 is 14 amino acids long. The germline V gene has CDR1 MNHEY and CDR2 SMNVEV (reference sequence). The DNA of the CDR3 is TGTGCCAGCAGTGTCTGGGACAGGGTTGGCGAGCAGTACTTC. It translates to CASSVWDRVGEQYF.

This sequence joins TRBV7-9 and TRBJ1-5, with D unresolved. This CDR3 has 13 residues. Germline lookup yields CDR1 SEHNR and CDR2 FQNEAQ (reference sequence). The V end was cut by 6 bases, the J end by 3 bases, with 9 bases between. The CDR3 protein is CASRLQANQPQHF. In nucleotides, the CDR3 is TGTGCCAGCAGGCTTCAGGCCAATCAGCCCCAGCATTTT. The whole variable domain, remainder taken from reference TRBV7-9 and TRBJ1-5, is DTGVSQNPRHKITKRGQNVTFRCDPISEHNRLYWYRQTLGQGPEFLTYFQNEAQLEKSRLLSDRFSAERPKGSFSTLEIQRTEQGDSAMYLCASRLQANQPQHFGDGTRLSIL.

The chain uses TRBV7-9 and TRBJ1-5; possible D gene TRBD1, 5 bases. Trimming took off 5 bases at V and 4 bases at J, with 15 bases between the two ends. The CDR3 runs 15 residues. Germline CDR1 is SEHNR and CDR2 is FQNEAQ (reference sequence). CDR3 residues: CASSDGGFGNQPQHF. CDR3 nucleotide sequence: TGTGCCAGCAGCGACGGGGGGTTCGGGAATCAGCCCCAGCATTTT.

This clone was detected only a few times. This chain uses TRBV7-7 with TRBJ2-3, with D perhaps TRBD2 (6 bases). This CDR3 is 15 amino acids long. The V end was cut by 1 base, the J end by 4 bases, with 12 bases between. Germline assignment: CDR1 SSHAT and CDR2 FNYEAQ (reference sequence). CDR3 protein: CASSLGRAPSDTQYF. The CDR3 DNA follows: TGTGCCAGCAGCTTAGGGAGGGCCCCATCAGATACGCAGTATTTT.

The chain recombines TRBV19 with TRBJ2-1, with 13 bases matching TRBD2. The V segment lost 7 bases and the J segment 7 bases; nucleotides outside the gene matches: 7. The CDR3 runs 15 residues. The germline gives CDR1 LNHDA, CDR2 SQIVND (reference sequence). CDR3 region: CASTTGLAGVNEQFF. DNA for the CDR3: TGTGCCAGTACTACTGGACTAGCGGGGGTTAATGAGCAGTTCTTC.